The 15 T cell receptor beta chains below come from one sample, sequenced in a study of blood T cell repertoires in COVID-19. Produced via immunoSEQ multiplex PCR; TCRdb's table is partial and in-frame only. The sample comprises 200,000 to 250,000 clones, about 86% of which are singletons, and around 1.5% rests with the top ten. Sample: peripheral blood. The origin of the receptors is a man older than 75 with acute or convalescent COVID-19.

CDR3 in amino acids: CATQQGSSNQPQHF. The CDR3 coding sequence is TGTGCCACCCAACAGGGGTCGAGCAATCAGCCCCAGCATTTT. The V and J genes are TRBV15 and TRBJ1-5; TRBD1 matches at 7 bases. CDR1 LNHNV and CDR2 YYDKDF come from the germline V gene (reference sequence). The CDR3 spans 14 residues. V was pared by 8 bases and J by 1 base, with 5 bases of the junction left unmatched.

V is TRBV7-9 and J is TRBJ1-5; 7 positions match TRBD1. J was trimmed by 5 bases and V by 3 bases; bases with no gene match: 4. This CDR3 is built from 14 residues. Germline V CDR1 and CDR2: SEHNR, FQNEAQ (reference sequence). Written as DNA, the CDR3 is TGTGCCAGCAGCTTCGGGACAGATGATCAGCCCCAGCATTTT. It specifies CASSFGTDDQPQHF.

The V call is TRBV4-1, the J call TRBJ2-3; D gene unclear. Trimming stripped 1 base from V and 6 bases from J, with 11 bases between. The CDR3 spans 14 residues. In germline, CDR1 is MGHRA, CDR2 YSYEKL. The CDR3 is CASSQGIGADTQYF. The CDR3 nucleotides read TGCGCCAGCAGCCAAGGTATAGGAGCCGATACGCAGTATTTT.

The V call is TRBV5-1, the J call TRBJ1-4; D is possibly TRBD1 (6 bases). Trimming stripped 4 bases from V and 5 bases from J, with 18 bases between. Germline lookup yields CDR1 SGHRS and CDR2 YFSETQ. CDR3 length equals 16 residues. The CDR3: CASSLYSWGPNEKLFF. The DNA of the CDR3 is TGCGCCAGCAGCCTCTACTCGTGGGGGCCAAATGAAAAACTGTTTTTT.

The CDR3 coding sequence is TGTGCCAGCAGTTACCGGGCAGGGACTAGCACAGATACGCAGTATTTT. Amino acid sequence: CASSYRAGTSTDTQYF. The J gene is TRBJ2-3, the V gene TRBV6-5; the D gene is possibly TRBD2 (6 bases). Trimming left V 2 bases short and J 0 bases short, with 12 bases between. Germline V gene lookup returns CDR1 MNHEY and CDR2 SVGAGI. This CDR3 is 16 amino acids long.

The chain uses TRBV19 and TRBJ1-2, with D maybe TRBD1 (6 bases). Germline lookup yields CDR1 LNHDA and CDR2 SQIVND (reference sequence). With 1 base removed from V and 0 bases from J, the gap between germline ends came to 6 bases. The CDR3 has 14 amino acids. The chain's CDR3 is CASSIGQANYGYTF. CDR3 nucleotide sequence: TGTGCCAGTAGTATAGGACAGGCTAACTATGGCTACACCTTC.

The rearrangement links TRBV4-3 to TRBJ2-3; 10 nucleotides match TRBD2. The germline CDR1 and CDR2 sequences are LGHNA and YSLEER. V shed 1 base and J 0 bases; nucleotides not matched to a gene: 4. This CDR3 has 17 residues. CDR3 DNA sequence: TGCGCCAGCAGCCAAGTGGCTAGCGGGGGTAGCACAGATACGCAGTATTTT. This encodes CASSQVASGGSTDTQYF.

This chain links TRBV11-3 with TRBJ1-4, with 9 bases lining up with TRBD1. J gave up 3 bases and V 1 base, and 6 bases lay outside the gene matches. From germline, CDR1 is SGHNT and CDR2 YENEEA. The CDR3 sequence is 17 residues long. In DNA form, the CDR3 reads TGTGCCAGCAGCTTAGGGGGACAGGGTCCGGCTAATGAAAAACTGTTTTTT. Its translation is CASSLGGQGPANEKLFF.

This chain uses TRBV7-2 with TRBJ2-1, with D tentatively TRBD2 (6 bases). The CDR3 is made up of 16 amino acids. Germline-derived CDR1 and CDR2 are SGHTA and FQGNSA. Between the trimmed V and J ends, which lost 3 bases and 4 bases, there was a span of 16 bases. CDR3 protein: CASSLQSGVYYNEQFF. The CDR3 DNA follows: TGTGCCAGCAGCTTGCAATCGGGAGTTTATTACAATGAGCAGTTCTTC. The full variable domain, in which reference TRBV7-2 and TRBJ2-1 provide the parts outside the CDR3, is GAGVSQSPSNKVTEKGKDVELRCDPISGHTALYWYRQSLGQGLEFLIYFQGNSAPDKSGLPSDRFSAERTGGSVSTLTIQRTQQEDSAVYLCASSLQSGVYYNEQFFGPGTRLTVL.

V usage is TRBV21-1 and J usage is TRBJ1-4; whether TRBD1, the table's D call, matches the DNA was not checked. TRBV21-1 is reported as a pseudogene. This CDR3 contains 17 residues. In DNA form, the CDR3 reads TGTGCCAGCAGCAAAGTCGGGACACAGGGGAGTAATGAAAAACTGTTTTTT. This encodes CASSKVGTQGSNEKLFF.

This chain links TRBV11-1 with TRBJ2-3, with 9 bases fitting TRBD2. Unmatched junction bases numbered 11, after V lost 4 bases and J lost 6 bases. This CDR3 has 16 amino acids. CDR1 is SGHAT and CDR2 is FQDESV in the germline V gene (reference sequence). For the CDR3, the DNA is TGTGCCAGCAGCTCTGGGGGGCTAGCGGGGCTTGATACGCAGTATTTT. Translating gives CASSSGGLAGLDTQYF.

This chain links TRBV5-1 with TRBJ1-2; D gene uncertain. The CDR3 covers 15 residues. Germline loops: CDR1 SGHRS, CDR2 YFSETQ. The V and J ends lost 4 bases and 4 bases respectively, with 17 bases between them. The CDR3: CASSPRRVGGYGYTF. CDR3 coding DNA: TGCGCCAGCAGCCCCAGGAGGGTGGGCGGCTATGGCTACACCTTC.

Comments on this clone: The same CDR3 can be traced to other DNA sequences in this sample. The chain combines TRBV5-1 with TRBJ1-2; 7 bases line up with TRBD1. Trimming cost V 0 bases and J 3 bases; bases outside gene matches: 2. The CDR3 covers 14 residues. Per the germline V gene, CDR1 is SGHRS and CDR2 is YFSETQ. The chain's CDR3 is CASSLGQGDYGYTF. In nucleotides, the CDR3 is TGCGCCAGCAGCTTGGGGCAGGGGGACTATGGCTACACCTTC.

This rearrangement joins TRBV6-2 or TRBV6-3 to TRBJ1-1; TRBD1 matches 7 bases. This CDR3 region has 13 residues. Germline V lookup: CDR1 MNHEY, CDR2 SVGEGT. V shed 3 bases and J 6 bases; nucleotides not matched to a gene: 4. CDR3 sequence: CASSYDRVPEAFF. The CDR3 bases are TGTGCCAGCAGTTATGACAGGGTCCCTGAAGCTTTCTTT.

The rearrangement uses TRBV24-1 and TRBJ2-3; no reliable D call. The germline gives CDR1 KGHDR, CDR2 SFDVKD. The CDR3 extends over 15 amino acids. The V and J ends lost 3 bases and 3 bases respectively, with 12 bases between them. CDR3 nucleotides: TGTGCCACCAGTGATCCAAGAGGTAGAACAGATACGCAGTATTTT. Translating gives CATSDPRGRTDTQYF.